A selection of T cell receptor beta chains follows, all from one sample in a study of Graves' ophthalmopathy and Graves' hyperthyroidism. TCRdb itself ran the multiplex PCR reads through MiXCR, one entry per CDR3 protein. Among about 1.1 million distinct CDR3 sequences listed, about 35% were seen once. The specimen was peripheral blood or thyroid tissue (not recorded which). These receptors all come from an adult man with Graves' hyperthyroidism. Each CDR3 is given with its conserved first and last residue. The D gene is left open where the match is weak. Clone size is shown for a subset of rows, as once, few, many or a class of expanded clone.

V	size	J	D	length	CDR3	DNA
TRBV24-1	-	TRBJ2-7	-	15	CASNKVAGVPDEQYF	TGTGCCAGCAATAAGGTCGCGGGCGTGCCCGACGAGCAGTACTTC
TRBV14	-	TRBJ2-6	-	20	CASSHKHFGTYSSGANVLTF	TGTGCCAGCAGCCACAAACACTTCGGGACCTACAGCTCTGGGGCCAACGTCCTGACTTTC
TRBV30	-	TRBJ1-6	TRBD1	14	CAWRGQEYNSPLHF	TGTGCCTGGAGGGGACAGGAGTATAATTCACCCCTCCACTTT
TRBV6-6	-	TRBJ1-4	-	14	CASSSLWGREKLFF	TGTGCCAGCAGTAGCTTGTGGGGGCGAGAAAAACTGTTTTTT
TRBV11-2	few	TRBJ2-7	-	19	CASIVGTGGLLAGGYEQYF	TGTGCCAGCATTGTGGGGACAGGGGGCTTGCTAGCGGGAGGCTACGAGCAGTACTTC
TRBV7-8	many	TRBJ2-2	-	13	CASSSRLKRELFF	TGTGCCAGCAGCTCCCGCCTGAAACGGGAGCTGTTTTTT
TRBV11-1	once	TRBJ1-1	-	14	CATKNRVRATEAFF	TGTGCTACAAAAAACAGGGTGAGGGCCACTGAAGCTTTCTTT
TRBV10-2	many	TRBJ1-2	-	13	CATSQAFDYGYTF	TGCGCCACCTCGCAAGCATTCGACTATGGCTACACCTTC
TRBV7-9	many	TRBJ2-7	-	13	CASSLGGGQGLYF	TGTGCCAGCAGCTTAGGGGGGGGCCAGGGTCTGTACTTC
TRBV10-3	-	TRBJ2-7	TRBD1	13	CAISATGDHEQYF	TGTGCCATCAGCGCAACAGGGGACCACGAGCAGTACTTC
TRBV29-1	many	TRBJ2-7	-	11	CSGRGAYEQYF	TGCAGCGGCAGGGGGGCCTACGAGCAGTACTTC
TRBV7-2	-	TRBJ2-5	TRBD2	15	CASSFDRGERETQYF	TGTGCCAGCAGCTTTGACCGGGGGGAAAGGGAGACCCAGTACTTC
TRBV19	-	TRBJ2-7	-	15	CASSLIGGGSYEQYF	TGTGCCAGTAGTCTTATAGGGGGAGGTTCCTACGAGCAGTACTTC
TRBV15	-	TRBJ2-3	-	16	CATSRSGTLGTDTQYF	TGTGCCACCAGCAGATCCGGGACACTCGGGACAGATACGCAGTATTTT
TRBV12-3/TRBV12-4	few	TRBJ2-5	TRBD1	15	CASSIPTGIGETQYF	TGTGCCAGCTCAATCCCGACAGGGATTGGGGAGACCCAGTACTTC
TRBV24-1	many	TRBJ2-7	-	15	CAMLPGRGGSYEQYF	TGTGCCATGCTACCGGGCAGGGGCGGATCCTACGAGCAGTACTTC
TRBV25-1	few	TRBJ1-4	-	12	CASTTGNEKLFF	TGTGCCAGCACCACCGGGAACGAAAAACTGTTTTTT
TRBV7-9	many	TRBJ2-7	TRBD2	15	CASSPWLAGGYEQYF	TGTGCCAGCAGCCCTTGGCTAGCGGGAGGGTACGAGCAGTACTTC
TRBV3-1	-	TRBJ2-7	-	17	CASSQGLDSTTSYEQYF	TGTGCCAGCAGCCAAGGGTTGGACAGCACAACCTCCTACGAGCAGTACTTC
TRBV7-2	many	TRBJ2-6	-	18	CASSPYRAAYSGANVLTF	TGTGCCAGCAGCCCCTACAGGGCAGCGTACTCTGGGGCCAACGTCCTGACTTTC
TRBV10-3	-	TRBJ2-1	TRBD2	13	CAIASGRANEQFF	TGTGCCATCGCAAGCGGGAGGGCCAATGAGCAGTTCTTC
TRBV25-1	many	TRBJ1-1	TRBD1	15	CASSESTGLSAEAFF	TGTGCCAGCAGTGAATCGACAGGGTTATCGGCTGAAGCTTTCTTT
TRBV4-3	many	TRBJ1-2	TRBD1	16	CASSQDHRPGGSGYTF	TGCGCCAGCAGCCAAGATCATCGGCCAGGGGGCTCTGGCTACACCTTC
TRBV20-1	-	TRBJ1-5	-	13	CSASADSNQPQHF	TGCAGTGCTAGTGCGGATAGCAATCAGCCCCAGCATTTT
TRBV20-1	-	TRBJ1-2	-	11	CSASAGYGYTF	TGCAGTGCTAGCGCAGGCTATGGCTACACCTTC
TRBV3-2	few	TRBJ2-2	-	15	CASRPLAGRTGELFF	TGTGCCAGCAGACCTCTTGCGGGGCGAACCGGGGAGCTGTTTTTT
TRBV10-3	many	TRBJ1-5	TRBD1	16	CAISDVGQGADQPQHF	TGTGCCATCAGTGACGTCGGCCAGGGGGCAGATCAGCCCCAGCATTTT
TRBV7-2	few	TRBJ1-2	TRBD1	16	CASSLRPPGGYYGYTF	TGTGCCAGCAGCTTACGCCCGCCAGGGGGATACTATGGCTACACCTTC
TRBV7-8	many	TRBJ1-5	TRBD1	16	CASSTSTGFGNQPQHF	TGTGCCAGCAGCACCTCGACAGGGTTTGGCAATCAGCCCCAGCATTTT